This T cell receptor beta chain appears in the sequencing data of a study of cytomegalovirus exposure and HLA in healthy donors. Whole-study findings and limits: Sequencing depth roughly uniform across donors was assumed in presence/absence analyses.

The junction had 8 bases not matched to a gene; V was cut back by 1 base and J by 8 bases. This CDR3 comprises 16 residues. Looked up from germline, CDR1 is LNHNV and CDR2 is YYDKDF (reference sequence). It was with 60 Vbeta and 13 Jbeta primers that the PCR ran. TCRdb's copy holds only in-frame clones and misses some; the assay was immunoSEQ multiplex PCR. The table shows under 200,000 clones, with approximately 80% occurring only once. This clone was recorded only once. Its antigen is still unknown. The chain employs TRBV15 and TRBJ2-1; TRBD2 aligns across 10 bases. This receptor was obtained from a young woman in good health and CMV-seronegative. The material sequenced was PBMCs. CDR3 coding DNA: TGTGCCACCAGCAGAGTTGAGCGGGAGGGCCCGGATGAGCAGTTCTTC. Residues: CATSRVEREGPDEQFF.